This TCR beta chain is from a study of human T cells and chemical hapten exposure. As for time point: patch test 1, 2 weeks after DPC sensitization. Treatment indicated: therapeutic diphenylcyclopropenone sensitization with weekly scalp DPC. Blood collection took place prior to placing each patch test. Looked up from germline, CDR1 is MDHEN and CDR2 is SYDVKM. Trimming pared 10 bases from V and 1 base from J, leaving 11 bases between. The CDR3 spans 13 residues. General observations from the study: Expanded TCRs were compared with controls, and the expanded TCRs formed significantly more large CDR3 similarity clusters.

TCRdb fed the RACE reads into MiXCR, producing one record per CDR3 protein. This table has about 110,000 distinct CDR3 sequences, more than 9.5% appearing once. As for this clonotype: Its antigen is unknown.

The sequences come from whole blood, collected in connection with sensitization to the hapten diphenylcyclopropenone (DPC). This sequence was found in a woman aged 40 to 55 with alopecia areata. Some clones in this sample may be carry-over from other donors' samples. The chain combines TRBV28 with TRBJ2-1; D is perhaps TRBD2 (6 bases). The CDR3 DNA reads TGTGCCACCTTTAGCGGTTCCTACAATGAGCAGTTCTTC. Residues: CATFSGSYNEQFF.